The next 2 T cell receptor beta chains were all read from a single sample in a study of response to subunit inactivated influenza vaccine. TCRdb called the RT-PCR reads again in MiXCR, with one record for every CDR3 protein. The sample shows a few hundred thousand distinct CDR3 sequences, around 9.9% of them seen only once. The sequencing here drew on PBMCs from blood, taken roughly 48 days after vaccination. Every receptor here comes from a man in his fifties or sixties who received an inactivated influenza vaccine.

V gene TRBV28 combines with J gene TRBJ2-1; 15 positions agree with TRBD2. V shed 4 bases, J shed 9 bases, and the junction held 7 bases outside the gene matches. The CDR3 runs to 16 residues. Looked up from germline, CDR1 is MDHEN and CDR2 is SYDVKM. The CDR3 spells CASSSPGLAGGTEQFF. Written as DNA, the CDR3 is TGTGCCAGCAGTTCGCCGGGACTAGCGGGGGGTACTGAGCAGTTCTTC.

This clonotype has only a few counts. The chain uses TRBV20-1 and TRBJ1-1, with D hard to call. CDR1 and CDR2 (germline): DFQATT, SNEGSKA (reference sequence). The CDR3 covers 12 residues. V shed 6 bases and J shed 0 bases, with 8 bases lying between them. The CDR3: CSARVVNTEAFF. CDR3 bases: TGCAGTGCCCGGGTAGTGAACACTGAAGCTTTCTTT.